Given below is one T cell receptor beta chain in context. The entry originates in a study of blood T cell repertoires in COVID-19. Study-level information: Samples taken during acute and convalescent COVID-19 were collected in the United States, Italy and Spain.

Those who participated ranged in age from about 18 to 89 years and resided in about two dozen US areas. Assignments of participants to cohorts depended upon their own reported clinical history. From germline, CDR1 is SGDLS and CDR2 YYNGEE. Trimming cost V 3 bases and J 2 bases, with 22 bases left between them. The CDR3 is made up of 18 amino acids. In the original analysis: Using reference gene primer amplification, nucleated cell counts were estimated. The protocol was immunoSEQ multiplex PCR, while the TCRdb copy is restricted to in-frame clones and leaves out a portion. The V and J calls and clone size are taken from that table; D and trimming were inferred from the DNA. The sample contains about 170,000 clones, about four fifths of which appear only once.

The chain uses TRBV9 and TRBJ2-3; D gene ambiguous. The source of this sequence is a woman aged 50 to 65 in a cohort exposed to, infected with or recovered from COVID-19 (not recorded which). The specimen was PBMCs or T cells enriched from blood (not recorded which). CDR3 protein: CASSEQTPTRRSTDTQYF. CDR3 DNA sequence: TGTGCCAGCAGCGAACAGACACCAACTCGACGATCCACAGATACGCAGTATTTT.